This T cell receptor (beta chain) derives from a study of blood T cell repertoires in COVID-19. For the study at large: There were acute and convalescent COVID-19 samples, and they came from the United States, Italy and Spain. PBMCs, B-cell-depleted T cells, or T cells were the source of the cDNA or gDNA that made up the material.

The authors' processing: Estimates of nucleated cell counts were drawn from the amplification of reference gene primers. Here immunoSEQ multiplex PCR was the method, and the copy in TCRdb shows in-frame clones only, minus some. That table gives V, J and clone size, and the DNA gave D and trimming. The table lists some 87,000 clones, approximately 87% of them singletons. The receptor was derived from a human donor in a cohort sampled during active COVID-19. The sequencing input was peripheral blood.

CDR3 loop: CASSQAGGSEQFF. The CDR3 DNA is TGTGCCAGCAGCCAAGCAGGGGGTTCTGAGCAGTTCTTC. The chain has TRBV6-4 and TRBJ2-1; 7 bases agree with TRBD1. V lost 6 bases and J lost 9; bases outside the gene matches: 8. The length of the CDR3 is 13 residues. Germline-derived CDR1 and CDR2 are MRHNA and SNTAGT.